The entry that follows covers one TCR beta chain sequence. The sample originates from a study of blood T cell repertoires in COVID-19. Overall study: Material from acute and convalescent COVID-19 was sourced from the United States, Italy and Spain. The cDNA or gDNA used as material had been derived from T cells, B-cell-depleted T cells, or PBMCs.

As handled by the study authors: Quantification of nucleated cells was approximated via reference gene primer amplification. The data were produced by immunoSEQ multiplex PCR, yet TCRdb's version contains in-frame clones alone and is incomplete. Clone size and V and J calls were adopted from that table, with D and trimming inferred from the DNA. The sample consists of about 70,000 clones, 75% to 90% of them appearing once. The CDR3 is made up of 11 amino acids. Trimming at V came to 4 bases and at J to 9 bases, leaving 3 bases not matched to a gene. Per germline, CDR1 MDHEN and CDR2 SYDVKM. The genes are TRBV28 and TRBJ2-7; 7 nucleotides match TRBD1. Source material: peripheral blood. The sequence was obtained from a man between 65 and 80 years old who had recovered from COVID-19. The CDR3 protein is CASSSRQGQYF. The CDR3 DNA follows: TGTGCCAGCAGTTCTCGACAGGGGCAGTACTTC.